This T cell receptor (beta chain) derives from a study of molecular identifiers for immune sequencing clone quantification. This clonotype occurred many times. From the PCR reads, TCRdb called clonotypes with MiXCR, one entry per CDR3 protein. The table lists about 510,000 distinct CDR3 sequences, about 21% of them singletons. The CD8+CD4-CCR7+CD45RA+ phenotype defined the sorted naive CD8 T cells. The sequence was collected from a human donor in good health. Some libraries in this study had Jurkat cell RNA spiked in. Material: naive CD8+ T cells from blood, with Jurkat cell RNA spiked in. Subset in this sample: FACS-sorted CD8+CD4-CCR7+CD45RA+ naive T cells.

The CDR3 DNA reads as TGTGCCAGCAGTTTATTGCGAGACAGGGACCATGAGCAGTTCTTC. Protein: CASSLLRDRDHEQFF. The chain joins TRBV27 to TRBJ2-1, with 7 bases that match TRBD1. V was pared by 1 base and J by 8 bases, with 8 bases of the junction left unmatched. This CDR3 spans 15 amino acids. Germline CDR1 and CDR2: MNHEY and SMNVEV (reference sequence).